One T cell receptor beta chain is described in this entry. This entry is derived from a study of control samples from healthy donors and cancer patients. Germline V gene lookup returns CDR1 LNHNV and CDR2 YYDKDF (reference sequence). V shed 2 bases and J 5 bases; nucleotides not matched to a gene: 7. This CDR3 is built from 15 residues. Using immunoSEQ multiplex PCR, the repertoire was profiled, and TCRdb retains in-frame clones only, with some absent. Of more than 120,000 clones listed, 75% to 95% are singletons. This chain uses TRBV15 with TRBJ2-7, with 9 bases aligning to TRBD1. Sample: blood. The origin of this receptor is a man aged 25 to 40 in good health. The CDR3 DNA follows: TGTGCCACCAGCAGACGGACAGGGGATAAGGACGAGCAGTACTTC. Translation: CATSRRTGDKDEQYF. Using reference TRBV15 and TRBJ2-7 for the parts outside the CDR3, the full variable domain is DAMVIQNPRYQVTQFGKPVTLSCSQTLNHNVMYWYQQKSSQAPKLLFHYYDKDFNNEADTPDNFQSRRPNTSFCFLDIRSPGLGDTAMYLCATSRRTGDKDEQYFGPGTRLTVT.